This T cell receptor (beta chain) was identified in a study of blood T cell repertoires in COVID-19. For the study at large: Sites in the United States, Italy and Spain provided acute and convalescent COVID-19 samples.

CDR3 length equals 16 residues. The germline V gene has CDR1 MDHEN and CDR2 SYDVKM. Trimming took off 4 bases at V and 0 bases at J, with 14 bases between the two ends. Assay: immunoSEQ multiplex PCR; the TCRdb copy retains only in-frame clones and omits some. The sample yields about 150,000 clones, 65% to 85% seen once. The receptor was derived from a man aged 30 to 39 with COVID-19, enrolled during active disease. Material for sequencing was peripheral blood. This chain joins TRBV28 and TRBJ2-3; D possibly corresponds to TRBD2 (6 bases). The CDR3 sequence: CASSSLSGDSTDTQYF. Here the CDR3 DNA reads TGTGCCAGCAGTTCCCTTAGCGGAGATAGCACAGATACGCAGTATTTT.